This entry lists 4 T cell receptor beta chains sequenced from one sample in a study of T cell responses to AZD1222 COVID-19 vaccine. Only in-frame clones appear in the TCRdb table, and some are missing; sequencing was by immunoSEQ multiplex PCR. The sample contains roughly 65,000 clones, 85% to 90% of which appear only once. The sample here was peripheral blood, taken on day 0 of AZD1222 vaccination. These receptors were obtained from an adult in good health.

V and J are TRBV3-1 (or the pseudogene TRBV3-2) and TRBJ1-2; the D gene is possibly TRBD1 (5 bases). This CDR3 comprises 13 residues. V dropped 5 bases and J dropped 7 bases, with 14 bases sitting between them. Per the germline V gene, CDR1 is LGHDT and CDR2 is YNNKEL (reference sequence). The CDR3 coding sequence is TGTGCCAGCAGCTCTGAGGGGCGGAGTGGCTACACCTTC. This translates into CASSSEGRSGYTF.

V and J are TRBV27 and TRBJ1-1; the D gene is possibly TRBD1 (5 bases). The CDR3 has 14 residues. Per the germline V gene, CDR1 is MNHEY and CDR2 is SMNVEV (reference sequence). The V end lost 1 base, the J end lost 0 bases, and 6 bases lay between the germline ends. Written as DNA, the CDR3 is TGTGCCAGCAGTTTATACAGGATGAACACTGAAGCTTTCTTT. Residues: CASSLYRMNTEAFF.

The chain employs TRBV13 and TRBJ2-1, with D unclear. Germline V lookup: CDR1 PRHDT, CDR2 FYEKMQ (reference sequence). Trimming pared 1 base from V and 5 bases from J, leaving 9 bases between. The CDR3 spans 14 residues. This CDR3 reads CASSLVAKNNEQFF. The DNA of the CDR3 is TGTGCCAGCAGCTTAGTTGCGAAAAACAATGAGCAGTTCTTC.

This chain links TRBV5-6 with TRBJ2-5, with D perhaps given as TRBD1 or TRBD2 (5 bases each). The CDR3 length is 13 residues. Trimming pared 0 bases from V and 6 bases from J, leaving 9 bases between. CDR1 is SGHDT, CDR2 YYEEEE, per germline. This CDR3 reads CASSLDGGKTQYF. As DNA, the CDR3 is TGTGCCAGCAGCTTGGATGGGGGAAAGACCCAGTACTTC. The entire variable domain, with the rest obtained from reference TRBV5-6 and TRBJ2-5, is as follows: DAGVTQSPTHLIKTRGQQVTLRCSPKSGHDTVSWYQQALGQGPQFIFQYYEEEERQRGNFPDRFSGHQFPNYSSELNVNALLLGDSALYLCASSLDGGKTQYFGPGTRLLVL.